This entry lists 10 T cell receptor beta chains sequenced from one sample in a study of human T cells and chemical hapten exposure. The time point: patch test 1, 2 weeks after DPC sensitization. As to treatment: therapeutic diphenylcyclopropenone sensitization with weekly scalp DPC. TCRdb itself ran the RACE reads through MiXCR, one entry per CDR3 protein. This table holds around 380,000 distinct CDR3 sequences, nearly 5% found once. The starting material was whole blood, obtained in connection with sensitization to the hapten diphenylcyclopropenone (DPC). Receptor source: a woman between 50 and 59 years old with alopecia areata. Some clones in this sample may be carry-over from other donors' samples.

This clonotype was seen more than once but under ten times. The chain recombines TRBV12-3 or TRBV12-4 with TRBJ1-3; 7 nucleotides agree with TRBD1. Trimming at V came to 5 bases and at J to 6 bases, leaving 4 bases not matched to a gene. This CDR3 spans 13 amino acids. CDR3 nucleotides: TGTGCCAGCAGTAGGGACAGCCCAAACACCATATATTTT. Amino acids: CASSRDSPNTIYF.

This clonotype was picked up a small number of times. The junction departs from the called germline gene at one end, perhaps through a read error. The genes are TRBV28 and TRBJ1-2; perhaps TRBD1 as D (5 bases). Germline V lookup: CDR1 MDHEN, CDR2 SYDVKM. The CDR3 runs to 14 residues. The CDR3 coding sequence is TGTGCCGGCAGTTTTAAGGGGCGGTACTATGGCTACACCTTC. Translating gives CAGSFKGRYYGYTF.

This clonotype was counted at least ten times. V gene TRBV6-2 or TRBV6-3 combines with J gene TRBJ2-5, with D maybe TRBD2 (6 bases). Trimming shortened V by 4 bases and J by 12 bases, and 27 bases separated the two germline ends. The CDR3 spans 16 residues. CDR1 MNHEY and CDR2 SVGEGT come from the germline V gene. CDR3 nucleotide sequence: TGTGCCAGCAGTTCCCCCGGAAGGGCGGGAAGCCCCGTCGAGTACTTC. It translates to CASSSPGRAGSPVEYF.

This clonotype was detected only a few times. The chain combines TRBV4-3 with TRBJ1-5; the D gene is possibly TRBD1 (6 bases). The CDR3 covers 15 residues. V shed 0 bases and J shed 6 bases, with 12 bases lying between them. The V gene's germline CDR1 is LGHNA and CDR2 YSLEER. This CDR3 is CASSQDSGGGQPQHF. CDR3 nucleotides: TGCGCCAGCAGCCAAGATTCGGGGGGCGGTCAGCCCCAGCATTTT.

This clonotype came up a few times. The V call is TRBV3-1, the J call TRBJ2-1; 8 nucleotides line up with TRBD2. The CDR3 sequence is 14 residues long. The junction had 1 base not matched to a gene; V was cut back by 1 base and J by 5 bases. The germline CDR1 and CDR2 sequences are LGHDT and YNNKEL (reference sequence). This chain's CDR3 is CASSQVLADNEQFF. For the CDR3, the DNA is TGTGCCAGCAGCCAAGTACTAGCGGACAATGAGCAGTTCTTC.

This clonotype was picked up many times. The chain couples TRBV12-3 or TRBV12-4 to TRBJ1-2; TRBD1 might be the D (6 bases). This CDR3 region has 15 residues. The V and J ends lost 6 bases and 4 bases respectively, with 18 bases between them. The CDR3 is CASSPRGGLAYGYTF. The CDR3, as DNA: TGTGCCAGCAGCCCCCGGGGGGGCCTGGCCTATGGCTACACCTTC.

This clonotype occurred a few times. The V and J genes are TRBV6-2 or TRBV6-3 and TRBJ2-1; 12 positions match TRBD2. From germline, CDR1 is MNHEY and CDR2 SVGEGT. With 5 bases clipped from V and 6 bases from J, the junction kept 8 bases outside the gene matches. The CDR3 loop spans 16 amino acids. The CDR3 DNA is TGTGCCAGCAGTCCCCCCCTAGCGGGAGGGCCCAATGAGCAGTTCTTC. Translating it yields CASSPPLAGGPNEQFF.

This clonotype was detected ten times or more. The chain links TRBV12-3 or TRBV12-4 to TRBJ1-1, with no clear D. Deletions cut 1 base from V and 9 bases from J, with 9 bases between. This CDR3 spans 12 amino acids. The CDR3 spells CASSLGHPQAFF. Written as DNA, the CDR3 is TGTGCCAGCAGTTTAGGACACCCCCAAGCTTTCTTT.

In this sample, this clonotype turned up a few times. In DNA, the CDR3 is TGTGCCAGCAGTAAGGACAGGGGGGCAGATCAGCCCCAGCATTTT. Protein: CASSKDRGADQPQHF. V usage is TRBV12-3 or TRBV12-4 and J usage is TRBJ1-5; 10 bases are a match to TRBD1. CDR3 size: 15 residues. The V and J ends lost 5 bases and 5 bases, in that order; junction bases with no gene match: 6.

Many counts were recorded for this clonotype. V is TRBV12-3 or TRBV12-4 and J is TRBJ2-7; TRBD1 matches at 10 bases. V lost 4 bases and J lost 1; bases outside the gene matches: 4. The CDR3 runs to 15 residues. Here the CDR3 reads CASSSQGQGSYEQYF. CDR3 nucleotides: TGTGCCAGCAGTTCTCAGGGACAGGGGTCCTACGAGCAGTACTTC.